This is a list of T cell receptor beta chains from one sample in a study of blood T cell repertoires in COVID-19. Only in-frame clones appear in the TCRdb table, and some are missing; sequencing was by immunoSEQ multiplex PCR. The sample contains a few hundred thousand clones, more than 65% of which appear only once. Material for sequencing was PBMCs or T cells enriched from blood (not recorded which). The receptors shown here come from a man aged 45-65 years who had recovered from COVID-19. The CDR3 runs from the conserved cysteine through the conserved F or W. A D gene is named only where the DNA matches it firmly.

v_call	d_call	j_call	cdr3_aa
TRBV5-1	NA	TRBJ2-7	CASSWEGGHEQYF
TRBV28	TRBD1	TRBJ2-2	CASSPLYGTGGVPAGELFF
TRBV5-1	TRBD1	TRBJ2-5	CASSFGTEETQYF
TRBV24-1	TRBD2	TRBJ2-7	CATRQAGTSHYEQYF
TRBV10-2	NA	TRBJ2-2	CASNGVRGTGELFF
TRBV10-3	TRBD2	TRBJ2-1	CAIKGTSGGSYNEQFF
TRBV6-5	NA	TRBJ1-1	CASITTREAFF
TRBV15	TRBD2	TRBJ2-5	CATSRSGLAGAWETQYF
TRBV5-1	TRBD1	TRBJ2-3	CASSLVGQGTDTQYF
TRBV9	TRBD2	TRBJ2-1	CASSVAVAGYNEQFF
TRBV10-3	NA	TRBJ2-3	CAIGSSGRFRTDTQYF
TRBV28	TRBD2	TRBJ2-1	CASSSAVGRAPNEQFF
TRBV28	TRBD2	TRBJ2-3	CASGETSGKDTQYF
TRBV10-3	NA	TRBJ1-1	CAISGQMNTEAFF
TRBV9	NA	TRBJ2-7	CASSVGNRNYEQYF
TRBV19	NA	TRBJ2-1	CASSILGSGQFF
TRBV7-9	NA	TRBJ1-2	CASSSTKTGGIRTYGYTF
TRBV2	TRBD2	TRBJ2-3	CAILAGVATDTQYF
TRBV3-1/TRBV3-2	NA	TRBJ2-1	CASSHGVGGNEQFF
TRBV27	NA	TRBJ2-6	CASSLFGGPGANVLTF
TRBV6-4	NA	TRBJ1-1	CASSPSPGNTEAFF
TRBV9	NA	TRBJ2-7	CASSYNAVSYEQYF
TRBV6-5	TRBD1	TRBJ2-7	CASSLRPDRGGEQYF
TRBV2	TRBD2	TRBJ2-3	CASSYLAGGGTDTQYF
TRBV5-1	TRBD1	TRBJ2-7	CASSLATGDSYEQYF
TRBV10-1	TRBD2	TRBJ2-3	CASSDGDNIAGEGTDTQYF
TRBV4-1	NA	TRBJ1-5	CASSPVGQGALHF
TRBV7-9	NA	TRBJ1-2	CASSLEGVYGYTF
TRBV7-2	TRBD1	TRBJ2-3	CASSLEGRGRTDTQYF
TRBV7-2	NA	TRBJ1-6	CASAYREGSTTLHF
TRBV28	NA	TRBJ1-2	CASILRVSGYTF
TRBV6-5	NA	TRBJ2-7	CASRPRVTAGEQYF
TRBV5-1	TRBD1	TRBJ1-2	CASSRTGYGYTF
TRBV19	TRBD1	TRBJ1-1	CASSPQGAVGTEAFF
TRBV5-4	TRBD2	TRBJ2-3	CASSSPRGTGGVDTQYF
TRBV18	TRBD1	TRBJ1-5	CASSSPTDRAMGQPQHF
TRBV6-5	TRBD1	TRBJ2-2	CASSYSGTGSGGELFF
TRBV2	TRBD1	TRBJ1-5	CASSDWGQGLGGNQPQHF
TRBV5-6	TRBD1	TRBJ2-7	CAGTRRSGQGFQYF
TRBV5-1	NA	TRBJ1-6	CASSPQGGSYNSPLHF
TRBV6-5	TRBD1	TRBJ2-3	CASRATGGPTDTQYF
TRBV7-2	TRBD2	TRBJ2-1	CASSPDLAGFNNEQFF